The 32 T cell receptor beta chains below all came from one sample that was sequenced in a study of T cells expressing NK-cell markers. TCRdb reprocessed the 5' RACE reads, with one entry per CDR3 protein and no DNA. The repertoire table contains 500,000 to 600,000 distinct CDR3 sequences. The specimen was blood T cells: a sorted CD56 or NKG2C T cell subset, CD4+ or CD8+ T cells, or bulk PBMC T cells (not recorded which). Receptor source: a man aged 18 to 35 in good health.

This rearrangement joins TRBV6-1 to TRBJ2-1; checking the TCRdb D call of TRBD1 is not possible without DNA. The CDR3 consists of 15 residues. Germline loops: CDR1 MNHNS, CDR2 SASEGT. The CDR3 spells CASSPLGGELREQFF.

The chain joins TRBV20-1 to TRBJ2-7. Germline CDR1 and CDR2: DFQATT and SNEGSKA (reference sequence). The CDR3 is 13 residues long. The CDR3: CSARIPSTYEQYF.

V and J are TRBV12-3 or TRBV12-4 and TRBJ2-1; TCRdb selects TRBD2, and the lack of DNA leaves this call unchecked. There are 16 residues in the CDR3. CDR3 sequence: CASSRRPGAGAYEQFF.

J is TRBJ1-1 and V is TRBV5-1. The CDR3 loop spans 17 amino acids. Germline lookup yields CDR1 SGHRS and CDR2 YFSETQ. CDR3 in amino acids: CASSLGRGWGMNTEAFF.

The rearrangement links TRBV20-1 to TRBJ2-7; absent DNA, TCRdb's TRBD2 call cannot be checked. CDR1 is DFQATT and CDR2 is SNEGSKA in the germline V gene (reference sequence). The CDR3 sequence is 12 residues long. This chain's CDR3 is CSAGLEYYEQYF.

This rearrangement joins TRBV2 to TRBJ2-7; with no DNA, the TCRdb D assignment of TRBD2 cannot be verified. In germline, CDR1 is SNHLY, CDR2 FYNNEI. The CDR3 is 14 residues long. CDR3 amino acids: CASKRTESSYEQYF.

The chain employs TRBV4-1 and TRBJ2-1; TCRdb returns TRBD2, unconfirmable since there is no DNA. Germline V lookup: CDR1 MGHRA, CDR2 YSYEKL. There are 16 residues in the CDR3. CDR3 amino acids: CASSQDTLAGGNEQFF.

The chain has TRBV6-1 and TRBJ2-7; the TCRdb call, TRBD1, lacks DNA for checking. Germline CDR1 is MNHNS and CDR2 is SASEGT. The CDR3 is made up of 18 amino acids. CDR3: CASSPKRQRWTGFHEQYF.

V is TRBV27 and J is TRBJ2-3; as DNA is missing, the TRBD1 call by TCRdb cannot be tested. This CDR3 region has 15 residues. CDR1 and CDR2 from the germline V gene are MNHEY and SMNVEV (reference sequence). The CDR3: CASSHGQGAVDTQYF.

The chain uses TRBV12-3 or TRBV12-4 and TRBJ1-1; TCRdb calls TRBD1, which cannot be checked without DNA. The CDR3 runs to 14 residues. The CDR3 loop is CASSRRGARTEAFF.

CDR3 residues: CASLRDRELGYTF. J is TRBJ1-2 and V is TRBV6-6; no DNA is available, so the TRBD1 call from TCRdb remains unchecked. The CDR3 has 13 residues. CDR1 and CDR2 (germline): MNHNY, SVGAGI (reference sequence).

V and J are TRBV7-2 and TRBJ2-7; absent DNA, TCRdb's TRBD1 call cannot be checked. CDR3 length equals 13 residues. Germline-derived CDR1 and CDR2 are SGHTA and FQGNSA. The CDR3 protein is CASSLETEYEQYF.

The chain recombines TRBV11-2 with TRBJ1-2. From germline, CDR1 is SGHAT and CDR2 FQNNGV. CDR3 length: 14 residues. The chain's CDR3 is CASSLEGLLGGYTF.

The CDR3 loop is CASSYGGTTGGDTQYF. The chain combines TRBV6-5 with TRBJ2-3; TCRdb selects TRBD2, and the lack of DNA leaves this call unchecked. CDR3 size: 16 residues. Per germline, CDR1 MNHEY and CDR2 SVGAGI.

The gene calls are TRBV20-1 and TRBJ2-2; the D call of TRBD2 rests on TCRdb alone, since no DNA is present to check it. The CDR3 contains 15 residues. Germline CDR1 reads DFQATT; CDR2 reads SNEGSKA (reference sequence). The CDR3 reads CSAKSQTRWDGELFF.

This chain links TRBV5-1 with TRBJ2-7; TCRdb picks TRBD1, but there is no DNA to check that call. Germline V gene sequence: CDR1 SGHRS, CDR2 YFSETQ. This CDR3 comprises 15 residues. CDR3 protein: CASSLAVQRDYEQYF.

J is TRBJ2-1 and V is TRBV3-1. Germline loops: CDR1 LGHDT, CDR2 YNNKEL (reference sequence). There are 14 residues in the CDR3. The CDR3 sequence is CASSQDNDENEQFF.

V gene TRBV7-9 combines with J gene TRBJ2-1; TCRdb's D gene call, TRBD2, goes unchecked for lack of DNA. Germline loops: CDR1 SEHNR, CDR2 FQNEAQ (reference sequence). The CDR3 runs 18 residues. This chain's CDR3 is CASSAPPAGGYSYNEQFF.

J is TRBJ2-2 and V is TRBV12-3 or TRBV12-4. CDR3 length: 15 residues. CDR3 region: CASSLGQGFGGELFF.

This chain joins TRBV12-3 or TRBV12-4 and TRBJ1-5. CDR3 length: 15 residues. The CDR3 here is CASVASGGGGQPQHF.

The gene calls are TRBV5-1 and TRBJ2-1; TCRdb names TRBD2, which stays unverified in the absence of DNA. This CDR3 has 16 residues. CDR1 and CDR2 (germline): SGHRS, YFSETQ. The CDR3: CASRTAGLAGVNEQFF. The whole variable domain, filled in from reference TRBV5-1 and TRBJ2-1, reads KAGVTQTPRYLIKTRGQQVTLSCSPISGHRSVSWYQQTPGQGLQFLFEYFSETQRNKGNFPGRFSGRQFSNSRSEMNVSTLELGDSALYLCASRTAGLAGVNEQFFGPGTRLTVL.

This sequence joins TRBV7-2 and TRBJ2-3; TCRdb's D call, TRBD1, is unchecked because there is no DNA. Germline V gives CDR1 SGHTA, CDR2 FQGNSA. The CDR3 sequence is 15 residues long. This CDR3 reads CASSAQGTDTDTQYF. Together with reference TRBV7-2 and TRBJ2-3, the CDR3 gives the full variable domain: GAGVSQSPSNKVTEKGKDVELRCDPISGHTALYWYRQSLGQGLEFLIYFQGNSAPDKSGLPSDRFSAERTGGSVSTLTIQRTQQEDSAVYLCASSAQGTDTDTQYFGPGTRLTVL.

The chain recombines TRBV6-4 with TRBJ2-4; TCRdb outputs TRBD2, but without DNA this stays unchecked. Germline V gene lookup returns CDR1 MRHNA and CDR2 SNTAGT. The CDR3 consists of 22 residues. The CDR3 loop is CASSLITLLATSRGWAKNIQYF.

This chain connects TRBV5-1 to TRBJ2-1; TCRdb names TRBD2, which stays unverified in the absence of DNA. The germline CDR1 and CDR2 sequences are SGHRS and YFSETQ. The CDR3 totals 18 residues. The CDR3 region is CASSARTSGRTSYNEQFF.

The rearrangement joins TRBV2 to TRBJ2-1. The CDR3 totals 16 residues. CDR1 and CDR2 from the germline V gene are SNHLY and FYNNEI. The CDR3 loop reads CASSEGAGFGYNEQFF.

V and J are TRBV25-1 and TRBJ2-2; TCRdb's D call, TRBD2, is unchecked because there is no DNA. This CDR3 is built from 13 residues. In germline, CDR1 is MGHDK, CDR2 SYGVNS. CDR3 in amino acids: CASTAGMAGELFF.

The chain is built from TRBV28 and TRBJ2-3. Germline V gene data show CDR1 as MDHEN and CDR2 as SYDVKM. CDR3 size: 15 residues. CDR3 in amino acids: CASSSPSQVTDTQYF.

The chain couples TRBV20-1 to TRBJ1-1. The CDR3 extends over 14 amino acids. From germline, CDR1 is DFQATT and CDR2 SNEGSKA (reference sequence). The CDR3 reads CSADKVRPNTEAFF.

The chain uses TRBV12-3 or TRBV12-4 and TRBJ1-5; TCRdb gives TRBD1 as the D gene, but with no DNA this cannot be confirmed. The CDR3 covers 17 residues. The CDR3 reads CASTFSRDRYSNQPQHF.

V and J are TRBV7-2 and TRBJ2-2; TCRdb proposes TRBD1, but this gene call is untestable without DNA. Germline V gene sequence: CDR1 SGHTA, CDR2 FQGNSA. The CDR3 runs to 18 residues. Here the CDR3 reads CASSLPLLDSLWAGELFF.

This rearrangement joins TRBV29-1 to TRBJ2-7. CDR1 is SQVTM, CDR2 ANQGSEA, per germline. The CDR3 is 13 amino acids. The CDR3 reads CSAGRSSSYEQYF.

The chain joins TRBV4-1 to TRBJ2-7; the TRBD1 assignment by TCRdb is unverifiable without DNA. This CDR3 has 15 residues. Germline CDR1 reads MGHRA; CDR2 reads YSYEKL. CDR3 protein: CASSQGDTSSYEQYF.